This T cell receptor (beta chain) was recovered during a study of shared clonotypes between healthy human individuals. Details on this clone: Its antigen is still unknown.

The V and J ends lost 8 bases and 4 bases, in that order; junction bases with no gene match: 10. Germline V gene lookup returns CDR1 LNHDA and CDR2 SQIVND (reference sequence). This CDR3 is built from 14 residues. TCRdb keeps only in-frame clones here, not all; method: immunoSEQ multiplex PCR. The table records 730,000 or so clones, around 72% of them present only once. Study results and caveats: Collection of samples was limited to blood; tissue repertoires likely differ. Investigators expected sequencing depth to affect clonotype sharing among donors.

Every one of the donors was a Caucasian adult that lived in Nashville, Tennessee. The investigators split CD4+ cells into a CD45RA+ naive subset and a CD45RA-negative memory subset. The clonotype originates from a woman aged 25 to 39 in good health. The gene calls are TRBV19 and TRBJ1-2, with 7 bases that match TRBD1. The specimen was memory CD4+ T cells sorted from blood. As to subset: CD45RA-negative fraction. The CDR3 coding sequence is TGTGCCAGTCGAGAGACAGGGTGGACCTATGGCTACACCTTC. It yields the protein CASRETGWTYGYTF.